This T cell receptor (beta chain) originates from a study of shared clonotypes between healthy human individuals. TCRdb's copy holds only in-frame clones and misses some; the assay was immunoSEQ multiplex PCR. The profile shows around 2.5 million clones, 80% to 95% of them singletons. This clone was seen just once. Trimming removed 5 bases at V and 4 bases at J, with 17 bases between. Germline loops: CDR1 SGHTA, CDR2 FQGNSA. The CDR3 spans 16 residues. This chain uses TRBV7-2 with TRBJ2-2; TRBD2 is a possible D gene (6 bases). This TCR was recovered from a man younger than 30 in good health. Some clones in this sample may be carry-over from other donors' samples. The sequenced sample consisted of naive CD4+ T cells from PBMCs. Documented subset: CD45RA+ positively selected. The CDR3 sequence: CASSPLGGRGTGELFF. CDR3 sequence (DNA): TGTGCCAGCAGCCCCCTGGGAGGCCGGGGCACCGGGGAGCTGTTTTTT.